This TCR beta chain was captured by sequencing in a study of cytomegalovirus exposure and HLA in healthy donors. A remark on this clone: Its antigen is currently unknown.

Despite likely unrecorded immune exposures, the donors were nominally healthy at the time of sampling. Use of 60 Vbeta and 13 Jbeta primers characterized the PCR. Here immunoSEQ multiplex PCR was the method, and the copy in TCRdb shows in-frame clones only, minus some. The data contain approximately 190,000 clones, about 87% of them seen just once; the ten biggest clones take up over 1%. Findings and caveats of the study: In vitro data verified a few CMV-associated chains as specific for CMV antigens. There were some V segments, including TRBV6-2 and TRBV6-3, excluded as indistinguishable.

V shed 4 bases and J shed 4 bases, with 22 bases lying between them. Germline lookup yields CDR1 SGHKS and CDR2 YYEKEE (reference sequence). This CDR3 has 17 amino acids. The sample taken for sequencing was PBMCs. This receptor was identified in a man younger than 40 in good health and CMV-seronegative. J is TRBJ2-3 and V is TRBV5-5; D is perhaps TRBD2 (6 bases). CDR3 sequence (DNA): TGTGCCAGCAGCCACGTGTGGCGGGACTCCCTCGCAGATACGCAGTATTTT. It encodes CASSHVWRDSLADTQYF.